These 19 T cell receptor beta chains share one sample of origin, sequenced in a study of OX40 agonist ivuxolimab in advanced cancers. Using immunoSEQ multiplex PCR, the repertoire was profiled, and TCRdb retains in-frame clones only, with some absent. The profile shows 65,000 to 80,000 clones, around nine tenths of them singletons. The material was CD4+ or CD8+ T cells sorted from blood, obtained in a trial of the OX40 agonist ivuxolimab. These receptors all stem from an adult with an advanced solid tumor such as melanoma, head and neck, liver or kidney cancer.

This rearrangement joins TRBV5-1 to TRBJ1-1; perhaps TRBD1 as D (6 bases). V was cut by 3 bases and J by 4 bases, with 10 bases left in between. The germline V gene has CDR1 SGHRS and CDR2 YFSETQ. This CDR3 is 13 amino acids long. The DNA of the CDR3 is TGCGCCAGCAGCTGGGAGGGGGGCACTGAAGCTTTCTTT. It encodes CASSWEGGTEAFF.

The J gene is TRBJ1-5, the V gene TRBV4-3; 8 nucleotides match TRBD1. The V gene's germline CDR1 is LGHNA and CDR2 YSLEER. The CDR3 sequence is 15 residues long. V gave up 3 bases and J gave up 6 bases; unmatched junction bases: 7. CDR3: CASSQDGQGGQPQHF. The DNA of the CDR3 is TGCGCCAGCAGCCAGGACGGACAGGGTGGTCAGCCCCAGCATTTT.

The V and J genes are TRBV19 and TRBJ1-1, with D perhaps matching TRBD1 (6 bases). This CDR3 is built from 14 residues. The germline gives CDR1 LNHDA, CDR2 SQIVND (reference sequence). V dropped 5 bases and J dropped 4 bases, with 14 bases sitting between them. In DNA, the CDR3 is TGTGCCAGTAGTGGCACAGGGTTCGGCACTGAAGCTTTCTTT. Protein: CASSGTGFGTEAFF.

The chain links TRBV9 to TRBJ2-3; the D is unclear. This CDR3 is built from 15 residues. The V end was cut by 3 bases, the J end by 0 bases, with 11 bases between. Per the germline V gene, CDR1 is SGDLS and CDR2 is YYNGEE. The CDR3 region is CASSALGYSTDTQYF. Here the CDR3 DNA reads TGTGCCAGCAGCGCCCTCGGATATAGCACAGATACGCAGTATTTT.

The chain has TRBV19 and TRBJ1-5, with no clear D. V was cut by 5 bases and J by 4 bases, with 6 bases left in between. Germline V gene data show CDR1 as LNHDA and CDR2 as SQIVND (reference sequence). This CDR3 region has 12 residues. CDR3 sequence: CASSLRNQPQHF. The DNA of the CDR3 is TGTGCCAGTAGTCTCCGTAATCAGCCCCAGCATTTT.

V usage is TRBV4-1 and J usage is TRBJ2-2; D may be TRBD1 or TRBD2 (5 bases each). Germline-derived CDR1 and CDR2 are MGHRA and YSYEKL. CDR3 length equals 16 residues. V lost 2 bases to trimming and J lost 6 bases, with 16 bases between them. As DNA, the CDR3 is TGCGCCAGCAGCCAACAACCGGGACCCGGGGCCGGGGAGCTGTTTTTT. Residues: CASSQQPGPGAGELFF.

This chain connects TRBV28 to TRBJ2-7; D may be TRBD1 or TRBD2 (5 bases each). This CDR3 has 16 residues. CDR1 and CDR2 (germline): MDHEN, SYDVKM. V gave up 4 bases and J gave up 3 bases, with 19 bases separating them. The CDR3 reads CASSSQGVHGGYEQYF. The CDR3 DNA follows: TGTGCCAGCAGTTCGCAGGGAGTCCACGGCGGCTACGAGCAGTACTTC.

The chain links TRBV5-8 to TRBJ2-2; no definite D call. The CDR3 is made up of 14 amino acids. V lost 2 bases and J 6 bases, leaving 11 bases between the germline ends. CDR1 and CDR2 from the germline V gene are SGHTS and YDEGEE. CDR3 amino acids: CASSFFLVSGELFF. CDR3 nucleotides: TGTGCCAGCAGCTTTTTCCTTGTCTCCGGGGAGCTGTTTTTT.

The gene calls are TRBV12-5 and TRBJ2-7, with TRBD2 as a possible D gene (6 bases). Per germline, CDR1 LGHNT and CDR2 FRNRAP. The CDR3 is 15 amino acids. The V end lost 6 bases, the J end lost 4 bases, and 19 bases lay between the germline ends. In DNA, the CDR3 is TGTGCTAGTGGCCAACACGCTAGCGACGATTACGAGCAGTACTTC. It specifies CASGQHASDDYEQYF.

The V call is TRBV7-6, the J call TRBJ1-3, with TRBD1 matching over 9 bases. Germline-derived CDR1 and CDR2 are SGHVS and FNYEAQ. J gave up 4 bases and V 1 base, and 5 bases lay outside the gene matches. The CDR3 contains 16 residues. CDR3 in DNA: TGTGCCAGCAGCTTAGGGGGGACAGGGTCAGGAAACACCATATATTTT. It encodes CASSLGGTGSGNTIYF.

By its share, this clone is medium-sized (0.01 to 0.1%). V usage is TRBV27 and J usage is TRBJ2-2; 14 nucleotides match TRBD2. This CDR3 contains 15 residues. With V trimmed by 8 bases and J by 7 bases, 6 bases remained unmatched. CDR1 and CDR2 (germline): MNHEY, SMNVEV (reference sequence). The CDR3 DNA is TGTGCCAGCTCGGCGGGACTAGCGGGAGTCGGGGAGCTGTTTTTT. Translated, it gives CASSAGLAGVGELFF.

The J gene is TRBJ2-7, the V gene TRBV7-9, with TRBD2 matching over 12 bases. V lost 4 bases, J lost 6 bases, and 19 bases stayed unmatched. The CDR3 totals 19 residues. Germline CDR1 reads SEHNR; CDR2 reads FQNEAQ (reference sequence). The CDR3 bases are TGTGCCAGCAGCTCCTGGACTAGCGGGAACAAACTAACCTACGGCGAGCAGTACTTC. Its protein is CASSSWTSGNKLTYGEQYF.

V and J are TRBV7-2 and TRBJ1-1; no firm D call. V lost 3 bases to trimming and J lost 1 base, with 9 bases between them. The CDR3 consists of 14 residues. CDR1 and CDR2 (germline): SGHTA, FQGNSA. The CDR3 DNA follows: TGTGCCAGCAGCTTCCCGGAGGGGAACACTGAAGCTTTCTTT. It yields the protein CASSFPEGNTEAFF.

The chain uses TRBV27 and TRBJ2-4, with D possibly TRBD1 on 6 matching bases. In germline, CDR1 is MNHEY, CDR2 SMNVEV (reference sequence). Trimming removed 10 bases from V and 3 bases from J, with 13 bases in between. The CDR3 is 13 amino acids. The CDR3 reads CATSDSLKNIQYF. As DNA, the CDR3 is TGTGCCACCTCGGACAGCCTCAAAAACATTCAGTACTTC.

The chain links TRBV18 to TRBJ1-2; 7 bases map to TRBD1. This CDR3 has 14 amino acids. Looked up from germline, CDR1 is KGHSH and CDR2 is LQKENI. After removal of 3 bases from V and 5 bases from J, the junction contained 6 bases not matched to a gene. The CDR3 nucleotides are TGTGCCAGCTCACCTTCGGGACAGACTTATGGCTACACCTTC. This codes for CASSPSGQTYGYTF.

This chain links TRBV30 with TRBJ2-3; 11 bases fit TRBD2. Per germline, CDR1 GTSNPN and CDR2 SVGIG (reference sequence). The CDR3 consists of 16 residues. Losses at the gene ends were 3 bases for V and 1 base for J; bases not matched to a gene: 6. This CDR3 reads CAWRLAGGPGTDTQYF. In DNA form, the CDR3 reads TGTGCCTGGAGATTAGCGGGAGGGCCTGGCACAGATACGCAGTATTTT. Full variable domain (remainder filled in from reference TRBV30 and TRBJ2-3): SQTIHQWPATLVQPVGSPLSLECTVEGTSNPNLYWYRQAAGRGLQLLFYSVGIGQISSEVPQNLSASRPQDRQFILSSKKLLLSDSGFYLCAWRLAGGPGTDTQYFGPGTRLTVL.

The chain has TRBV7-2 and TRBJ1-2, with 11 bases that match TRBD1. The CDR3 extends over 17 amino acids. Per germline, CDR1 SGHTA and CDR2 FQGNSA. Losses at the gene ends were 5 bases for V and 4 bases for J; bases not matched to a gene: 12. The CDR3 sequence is CASSPGGQGASSYGYTF. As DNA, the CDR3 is TGTGCCAGCAGCCCAGGTGGACAGGGGGCTAGTTCCTATGGCTACACCTTC.

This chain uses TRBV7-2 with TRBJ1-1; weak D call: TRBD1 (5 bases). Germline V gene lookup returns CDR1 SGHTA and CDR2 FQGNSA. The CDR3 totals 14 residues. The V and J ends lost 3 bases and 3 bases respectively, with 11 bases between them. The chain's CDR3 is CASSFNWGDTEAFF. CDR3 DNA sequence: TGTGCCAGCAGCTTCAATTGGGGGGACACTGAAGCTTTCTTT.

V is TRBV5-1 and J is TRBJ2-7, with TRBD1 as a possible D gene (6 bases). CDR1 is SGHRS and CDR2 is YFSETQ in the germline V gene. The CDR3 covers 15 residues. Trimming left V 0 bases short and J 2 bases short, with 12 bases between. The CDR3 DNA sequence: TGCGCCAGCAGCTTGGCGGCAGGGGTAACCTACGAGCAGTACTTC. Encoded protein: CASSLAAGVTYEQYF.